This passage covers 22 T cell receptor beta chains from one sample sequenced in a study of long-term antiretroviral therapy in people with HIV. They ran version v3.0 of the immunoSEQ assay at survey level. Profiled with immunoSEQ multiplex PCR; TCRdb holds only in-frame clones, not every one. The profile shows about 24,000 clones, roughly four fifths of them singletons. This sample comprised unsorted PBMCs, obtained 0.4 years after starting antiretroviral therapy. These receptor sequences come from a man aged 45-60 years with HIV.

The gene calls are TRBV5-5 and TRBJ2-7; a possible D gene is TRBD1 (5 bases). V was shortened by 1 base and J by 0 bases, with 11 bases between the two germline ends. The CDR3 is 15 amino acids. The germline gives CDR1 SGHKS, CDR2 YYEKEE (reference sequence). The CDR3 DNA is TGTGCCAGCAGCTTGTCAGGGTTGAGCTCCTACGAGCAGTACTTC. Amino acid sequence: CASSLSGLSSYEQYF.

The chain has TRBV6-5 and TRBJ2-1; maybe TRBD1 (6 bases). There are 15 residues in the CDR3. Germline V gene lookup returns CDR1 MNHEY and CDR2 SVGAGI. V gave up 7 bases and J gave up 7 bases, with 20 bases separating them. CDR3 DNA sequence: TGTGCCAGCAAGAAAGACAGGCGGAAGATTAATGAGCAGTTCTTC. This encodes CASKKDRRKINEQFF.

The rearrangement uses TRBV27 and TRBJ2-2, with no clear D. This CDR3 contains 13 residues. V was cut by 3 bases and J by 6 bases, with 8 bases left in between. Germline CDR1 MNHEY, CDR2 SMNVEV (reference sequence). The chain's CDR3 is CASSFTQAGELFF. CDR3 nucleotides: TGTGCCAGCAGTTTTACCCAGGCCGGGGAGCTGTTTTTT.

The chain couples TRBV7-3 to TRBJ2-1; D possibly corresponds to TRBD2 (6 bases). This CDR3 spans 14 amino acids. Germline CDR1 is SGHTA and CDR2 is FQGTGA. The ends were cut back, 1 base at V and 8 bases at J, with 12 bases in the middle. CDR3 protein: CASSLNGGGDEQFF. The CDR3 DNA is TGTGCCAGCAGCTTAAATGGCGGAGGGGATGAGCAGTTCTTC.

The CDR3 sequence is CASSSDPAGSEQYF. Written as DNA, the CDR3 is TGTGCCAGCAGTTCGGACCCGGCCGGTTCGGAGCAGTACTTC. The chain joins TRBV27 to TRBJ2-7; no clear D gene. CDR1 MNHEY and CDR2 SMNVEV come from the germline V gene (reference sequence). Trimming removed 4 bases at V and 7 bases at J, with 17 bases between. The CDR3 sequence is 14 residues long.

The chain carries TRBV14 and TRBJ2-1, with D uncertain. Germline V gene sequence: CDR1 SGHDN, CDR2 FVKESK. The CDR3 consists of 17 residues. V dropped 0 bases and J dropped 0 bases, with 12 bases sitting between them. For the CDR3, the DNA is TGTGCCAGCAGCCAAGATCTGGGCATATACTCCTACAATGAGCAGTTCTTC. Encoded protein: CASSQDLGIYSYNEQFF.

V is TRBV2 and J is TRBJ2-7; 8 nucleotides match TRBD1. J lost 0 bases, V lost 4 bases, and 8 bases had no gene match. Germline V gene lookup returns CDR1 SNHLY and CDR2 FYNNEI. The CDR3 consists of 16 residues. The CDR3 protein is CASSGGTGRSSYEQYF. Here the CDR3 DNA reads TGTGCCAGCAGTGGAGGGACAGGTAGGAGCTCCTACGAGCAGTACTTC. Using reference TRBV2 and TRBJ2-7 for the parts outside the CDR3, the full variable domain is EPEVTQTPSHQVTQMGQEVILRCVPISNHLYFYWYRQILGQKVEFLVSFYNNEISEKSEIFDDQFSVERPDGSNFTLKIRSTKLEDSAMYFCASSGGTGRSSYEQYFGPGTRLTVT.

The genes are TRBV5-6 and TRBJ2-7; a possible D gene is TRBD2 (5 bases). Trimming took 0 bases from V and 6 from J, leaving 16 bases between them. The CDR3 has 15 residues. CDR1 is SGHDT, CDR2 YYEEEE, per germline. CDR3 nucleotide sequence: TGTGCCAGCAGCTTGGCCGTTGGATTCGAGGGCGAGCAGTACTTC. The encoded protein is CASSLAVGFEGEQYF.

The chain links TRBV27 to TRBJ1-4; D is uncertain. The CDR3 loop spans 12 amino acids. Germline CDR1 is MNHEY and CDR2 is SMNVEV (reference sequence). The V end lost 5 bases, the J end lost 8 bases, and 9 bases lay between the germline ends. The CDR3 region is CASSPLGEKLFF. The CDR3 DNA is TGTGCCAGCAGTCCCCTTGGGGAAAAACTGTTTTTT. Using reference TRBV27 and TRBJ1-4 for the parts outside the CDR3, the full variable domain is EAQVTQNPRYLITVTGKKLTVTCSQNMNHEYMSWYRQDPGLGLRQIYYSMNVEVTDKGDVPEGYKVSRKEKRNFPLILESPSPNQTSLYFCASSPLGEKLFFGSGTQLSVL.

The chain combines TRBV6-5 with TRBJ1-1; no firm D call. Trimming cost V 10 bases and J 4 bases, with 7 bases left between them. The CDR3 contains 10 residues. Germline-derived CDR1 and CDR2 are MNHEY and SVGAGI. CDR3 DNA: TGTGCCACCTACCTCACTGAAGCTTTCTTT. This translates into CATYLTEAFF.

The V gene is TRBV27, the J gene TRBJ2-7; either TRBD1 or TRBD2 may supply D (5 bases each). V was trimmed by 6 bases and J by 3 bases, leaving 18 bases between them. The CDR3 is 15 residues long. Germline assignment: CDR1 MNHEY and CDR2 SMNVEV (reference sequence). CDR3 amino acids: CASSLRDGLYYEQYF. The CDR3 DNA reads as TGTGCCAGCAGCCTCCGGGACGGATTGTACTACGAGCAGTACTTC.

This clone was seen only a few times. The chain couples TRBV9 to TRBJ2-1; D is perhaps TRBD1 (6 bases). Germline values: CDR1 SGDLS, CDR2 YYNGEE. The CDR3 spans 15 residues. V lost 3 bases to trimming and J lost 2 bases, with 12 bases between them. Here the CDR3 DNA reads TGTGCCAGCAGCGGTCAGGGGAATACCTACAATGAGCAGTTCTTC. It yields the protein CASSGQGNTYNEQFF.

V is TRBV7-6 and J is TRBJ1-3; 7 positions match TRBD1. Germline V gene lookup returns CDR1 SGHVS and CDR2 FNYEAQ. The CDR3 totals 15 residues. V gave up 5 bases and J gave up 0 bases; unmatched junction bases: 4. The CDR3 protein is CASSMGQTSGNTIYF. CDR3 DNA sequence: TGTGCCAGCAGCATGGGACAGACCTCTGGAAACACCATATATTTT.

The chain combines TRBV19 with TRBJ2-3; D is possibly TRBD2 (7 bases). The CDR3 extends over 15 amino acids. The ends were cut back, 5 bases at V and 5 bases at J, with 17 bases in the middle. Germline V lookup: CDR1 LNHDA, CDR2 SQIVND (reference sequence). Here the CDR3 reads CASSPMGGAGDTQYF. CDR3 DNA sequence: TGTGCCAGTAGTCCCATGGGGGGGGCAGGAGATACGCAGTATTTT.

This chain connects TRBV27 to TRBJ2-3, with 7 nucleotides matching TRBD2. The V segment lost 5 bases and the J segment 1 base; nucleotides outside the gene matches: 12. Germline V gene lookup returns CDR1 MNHEY and CDR2 SMNVEV (reference sequence). The CDR3 contains 17 residues. CDR3 sequence: CASSPYAVAGRTDTQYF. The CDR3 DNA is TGTGCCAGCAGTCCCTATGCGGTAGCGGGTCGCACAGATACGCAGTATTTT.

The chain carries TRBV10-3 and TRBJ2-7, with D hard to call. CDR1 is ENHRY and CDR2 is SYGVKD in the germline V gene. This CDR3 has 14 amino acids. The germline V and J ends were trimmed by 4 bases and 7 bases, with 17 bases remaining between them. CDR3 sequence (DNA): TGTGCCATCAGTGCCTCGATAAGGGTGGGAGAGCAGTACTTC. It is translated as CAISASIRVGEQYF.

V gene TRBV7-9 combines with J gene TRBJ1-1, with 7 nucleotides matching TRBD1. Trimming took 8 bases from V and 3 from J; bases not matched to a gene: 3. In germline, CDR1 is SEHNR, CDR2 FQNEAQ (reference sequence). The CDR3 has 12 amino acids. The CDR3 loop is CASSTGDTEAFF. CDR3 coding DNA: TGTGCCAGCTCCACAGGGGACACTGAAGCTTTCTTT.

The chain couples TRBV9 to TRBJ1-2, with 7 nucleotides matching TRBD1. The length of the CDR3 is 13 residues. Trimming took 3 bases from V and 8 from J; bases not matched to a gene: 7. Looked up from germline, CDR1 is SGDLS and CDR2 is YYNGEE. In nucleotides, the CDR3 is TGTGCCAGCAGCGCGTGGGACAGCCCCGGCTACACCTTC. Protein: CASSAWDSPGYTF.

This clone was detected once. This chain joins TRBV18 and TRBJ1-2, with D hard to call. CDR3 length: 13 residues. Per germline, CDR1 KGHSH and CDR2 LQKENI. V lost 2 bases and J lost 2, with 6 bases in between. The CDR3 protein is CASSPGSNYGYTF. CDR3 sequence (DNA): TGTGCCAGCTCACCAGGTAGCAACTATGGCTACACCTTC.

The chain has TRBV6-6 and TRBJ1-5, with D unclear. The CDR3 extends over 14 amino acids. CDR1 is MNHNY, CDR2 SVGAGI, per germline (reference sequence). V shed 5 bases and J shed 0 bases, with 8 bases lying between them. CDR3 in amino acids: CASSPPGSNQPQHF. CDR3 bases: TGTGCCAGCAGTCCCCCCGGTAGCAATCAGCCCCAGCATTTT.

The J gene is TRBJ1-5, the V gene TRBV12-1; TRBD1 was called by the table and not checked on the DNA. TRBV12-1 is given as a pseudogene. The CDR3 runs to 14 residues. Written as DNA, the CDR3 is TGTGCCGGCCGGGACAGGGGAAAGGGGCAGCCCCAGCATTTT. It yields the protein CAGRDRGKGQPQHF.

The gene calls are TRBV28 and TRBJ1-2; unclear D gene. The germline V and J ends were trimmed by 4 bases and 4 bases, with 10 bases remaining between them. The CDR3 covers 13 residues. Germline V gene sequence: CDR1 MDHEN, CDR2 SYDVKM. The CDR3: CASSSPQTYGYTF. CDR3 DNA sequence: TGTGCCAGCAGTTCTCCTCAGACCTATGGCTACACCTTC.